This note documents a single T cell receptor (beta chain) sequence. Its antigen is unidentified. V shed 5 bases and J shed 0 bases, with 14 bases lying between them. From germline, CDR1 is MDHEN and CDR2 SYDVKM. This CDR3 has 15 residues. The data originate from a study of T cell responses to AZD1222 COVID-19 vaccine. The table came from immunoSEQ multiplex PCR; TCRdb's copy has only in-frame clones and leaves some out. The sample shows roughly 45,000 clones, about three quarters of them seen only once. General observations from the study: It was only a handful of AZD1222 recipients who were seropositive at baseline. Only after the peak T cell response were repertoires sampled. Spike regions recognized by vaccine-associated CD4 TCRs spanned the protein, led by 160-218 and 743-854. Increased Spike-specific TCR breadth and depth were observed after two AZD1222 doses.

The sequencing here drew on peripheral blood, taken on day 0 of AZD1222 vaccination. The chain recombines TRBV28 with TRBJ2-7, with D uncertain. This receptor was obtained from an adult in good health. The CDR3: CASSVPGLNSYEQYF. In nucleotides, the CDR3 is TGTGCCAGCAGTGTTCCGGGTCTTAACTCCTACGAGCAGTACTTC.